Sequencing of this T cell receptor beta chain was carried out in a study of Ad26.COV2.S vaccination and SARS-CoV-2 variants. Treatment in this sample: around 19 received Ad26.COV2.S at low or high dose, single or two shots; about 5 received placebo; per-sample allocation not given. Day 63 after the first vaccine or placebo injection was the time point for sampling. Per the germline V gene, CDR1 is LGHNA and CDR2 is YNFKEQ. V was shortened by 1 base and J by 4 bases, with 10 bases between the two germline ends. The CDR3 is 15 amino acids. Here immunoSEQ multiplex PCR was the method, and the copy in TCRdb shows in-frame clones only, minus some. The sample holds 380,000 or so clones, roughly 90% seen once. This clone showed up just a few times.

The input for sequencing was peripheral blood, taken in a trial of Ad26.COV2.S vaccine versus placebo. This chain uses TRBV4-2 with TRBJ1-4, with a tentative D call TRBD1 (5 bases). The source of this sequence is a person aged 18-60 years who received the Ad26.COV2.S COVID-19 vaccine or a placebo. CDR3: CASSQGGRDNEKLFF. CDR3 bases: TGTGCCAGCAGCCAAGGGGGCAGGGATAATGAAAAACTGTTTTTT.